One sample yielded the 32 T cell receptor beta chains listed below, sequenced in a study of OX40 agonist ivuxolimab in advanced cancers. This table comes from immunoSEQ multiplex PCR, and its TCRdb copy is limited to in-frame clones, with some not included. This table has roughly 40,000 clones, 75% to 85% appearing once. The material was CD4+ or CD8+ T cells sorted from blood, obtained in a trial of the OX40 agonist ivuxolimab. Receptors were obtained from an adult with an advanced solid tumor such as melanoma, head and neck, liver or kidney cancer.

The rearrangement uses TRBV5-1 and TRBJ1-1; D is unclear. Germline CDR1 is SGHRS and CDR2 is YFSETQ. The CDR3 contains 15 residues. Between the trimmed V and J ends, which lost 4 bases and 3 bases, there was a span of 16 bases. This CDR3 reads CASSVTGGGHTEAFF. CDR3 DNA sequence: TGCGCCAGCAGCGTGACGGGTGGAGGGCACACTGAAGCTTTCTTT. The complete variable domain, with remaining parts taken from reference TRBV5-1 and TRBJ1-1, reads KAGVTQTPRYLIKTRGQQVTLSCSPISGHRSVSWYQQTPGQGLQFLFEYFSETQRNKGNFPGRFSGRQFSNSRSEMNVSTLELGDSALYLCASSVTGGGHTEAFFGQGTRLTVV.

In the case of this clone: The junction and the germline gene differ at one end; a read error may be behind it. V gene TRBV11-3 combines with J gene TRBJ2-3, with a weak D call TRBD2 (6 bases). The CDR3 has 15 residues. The germline CDR1 and CDR2 sequences are SGHNT and YENEEA. The CDR3 region has the DNA TGTGCCAGCACCTTATCCGGGGGTATCACAGATACGCAGTATTTT. Encoded protein: CASTLSGGITDTQYF.

CDR3 amino acids: CASSIDANSGNTIYF. CDR3 DNA: TGTGCCAGTAGTATAGACGCTAACTCTGGAAACACCATATATTTT. This chain joins TRBV19 and TRBJ1-3, with unresolved D. The germline V gene encodes CDR1 LNHDA and CDR2 SQIVND (reference sequence). With 0 bases removed from V and 0 bases from J, the gap between germline ends came to 6 bases. The CDR3 has 15 amino acids.

V is TRBV2 and J is TRBJ1-2, with D tentatively TRBD1 (6 bases). Germline V CDR1 and CDR2: SNHLY, FYNNEI. The CDR3 sequence is 11 residues long. V was pared by 2 bases and J by 11 bases, with 9 bases between. CDR3 loop: CASSEWTVYTF. DNA of the CDR3: TGTGCCAGCAGTGAATGGACAGTATACACCTTC.

This chain connects TRBV25-1 to TRBJ2-1; D is perhaps TRBD1 (6 bases). Per the germline V gene, CDR1 is MGHDK and CDR2 is SYGVNS. The CDR3 length is 12 residues. Deletions cut 8 bases from V and 9 bases from J, with 14 bases between. Written as DNA, the CDR3 is TGTGCCAGCGGGTATACAGGGACTGAGCAGTTCTTC. Amino acids: CASGYTGTEQFF. Full variable domain (missing parts from reference TRBV25-1 and TRBJ2-1): EADIYQTPRYLVIGTGKKITLECSQTMGHDKMYWYQQDPGMELHLIHYSYGVNSTEKGDLSSESTVSRIRTEHFPLTLESARPSHTSQYLCASGYTGTEQFFGPGTRLTVL.

The chain carries TRBV5-1 and TRBJ1-2; the match to TRBD1 covers 7 bases. Germline lookup yields CDR1 SGHRS and CDR2 YFSETQ. CDR3 length: 15 residues. V shed 4 bases, J shed 1 base, and the junction held 7 bases outside the gene matches. DNA of the CDR3: TGCGCCAGCAGCACTGGAGGACAGGATAACTATGGCTACACCTTC. It specifies CASSTGGQDNYGYTF.

This chain joins TRBV18 and TRBJ2-2, with 10 bases aligning to TRBD2. The V gene's germline CDR1 is KGHSH and CDR2 LQKENI. V shed 2 bases, J shed 7 bases, and the junction held 4 bases outside the gene matches. The CDR3 length is 15 residues. CDR3 DNA sequence: TGTGCCAGCTCACCAACTAGCGGGAAGTTCGGGGAGCTGTTTTTT. Encoded protein: CASSPTSGKFGELFF. The variable domain in full, with the rest retrieved from reference TRBV18 and TRBJ2-2, is NAGVMQNPRHLVRRRGQEARLRCSPMKGHSHVYWYRQLPEEGLKFMVYLQKENIIDESGMPKERFSAEFPKEGPSILRIQQVVRGDSAAYFCASSPTSGKFGELFFGEGSRLTVL.

The rearrangement joins TRBV4-3 to TRBJ1-6, with TRBD1 as a possible D gene (5 bases). Per germline, CDR1 LGHNA and CDR2 YSLEER. V was trimmed by 0 bases and J by 5 bases, leaving 14 bases between them. This CDR3 spans 17 amino acids. CDR3 DNA: TGCGCCAGCAGCCAAGAACGGGGACGGGCAGATAATTCACCCCTCCACTTT. Amino acid sequence: CASSQERGRADNSPLHF.

This chain joins TRBV7-8 and TRBJ2-7; 12 nucleotides agree with TRBD2. CDR1 and CDR2 from the germline V gene are SGHVS and FQNEAQ. J gave up 2 bases and V 3 bases, and 2 bases lay outside the gene matches. This CDR3 has 15 amino acids. The CDR3: CASSFRTSGTYEQYF. Here the CDR3 DNA reads TGTGCCAGCAGCTTCCGGACTAGCGGGACCTACGAGCAGTACTTC.

The chain joins TRBV12-5 to TRBJ2-1, with TRBD1 matching 9 bases. Germline V CDR1 and CDR2: LGHNT, FRNRAP. The CDR3 has 15 residues. V was pared by 1 base and J by 5 bases, with 3 bases of the junction left unmatched. DNA for the CDR3: TGTGCTAGTGGTTTGGGGGACAGGGTCCACAATGAGCAGTTCTTC. Protein product: CASGLGDRVHNEQFF.

In DNA form, the CDR3 reads TGTGCTAGTGGTTTGGTACTGGGCAGCACCTACAATGAGCAGTTCTTC. It yields the protein CASGLVLGSTYNEQFF. The chain employs TRBV12-5 and TRBJ2-1; D unresolved. The CDR3 is 16 residues long. Trimming left V 0 bases short and J 2 bases short, with 11 bases between. Germline CDR1 is LGHNT and CDR2 is FRNRAP.

J is TRBJ1-4 and V is TRBV9; the match to TRBD1 covers 8 bases. The CDR3 has 15 amino acids. Looked up from germline, CDR1 is SGDLS and CDR2 is YYNGEE. Trimming at V came to 4 bases and at J to 5 bases, leaving 7 bases not matched to a gene. This CDR3 reads CASSPFTGGNEKLFF. The CDR3 DNA sequence: TGTGCCAGCAGCCCTTTCACAGGGGGGAATGAAAAACTGTTTTTT.

The chain carries TRBV7-3 and TRBJ2-7, with TRBD2 matching 7 bases. The CDR3 contains 17 residues. The germline V gene encodes CDR1 SGHTA and CDR2 FQGTGA. Trimming cost V 6 bases and J 2 bases; bases outside gene matches: 16. The CDR3 loop is CASRERRLGGSPYEQYF. In nucleotides, the CDR3 is TGTGCCAGCAGGGAAAGACGCTTGGGGGGGTCCCCCTACGAGCAGTACTTC.

This chain connects TRBV29-1 to TRBJ2-1, with a weak D call TRBD1 (6 bases). V lost 6 bases and J lost 5, with 17 bases in between. The length of the CDR3 is 14 residues. Germline V gene data show CDR1 as SQVTM and CDR2 as ANQGSEA. The CDR3 loop reads CSVRDNKINNEQFF. CDR3 nucleotides: TGCAGCGTCCGGGACAATAAAATTAACAATGAGCAGTTCTTC.

The chain combines TRBV18 with TRBJ2-1; 9 bases are a match to TRBD1. CDR1 is KGHSH, CDR2 LQKENI, per germline. V dropped 3 bases and J dropped 7; count of bases not matched to a gene: 13. The CDR3 has 17 residues. The CDR3, as DNA: TGTGCCAGCTCACCCTACACCGGGACAGGGTGGGTGAATGAGCAGTTCTTC. This translates into CASSPYTGTGWVNEQFF.

A single count supports this clone. The chain combines TRBV10-2 with TRBJ1-2, with a possible D match to TRBD1 (6 bases). The CDR3 consists of 15 residues. Germline-derived CDR1 and CDR2 are WSHSY and SAAADI. Trimming stripped 5 bases from V and 5 bases from J, with 18 bases between. The CDR3 spells CASSLTGLRDYGYTF. In DNA form, the CDR3 reads TGCGCCAGCAGTCTTACAGGGTTGAGGGATTATGGCTACACCTTC.

The rearrangement joins TRBV5-6 to TRBJ1-4; D remains unclear. Per the germline V gene, CDR1 is SGHDT and CDR2 is YYEEEE. The V end lost 4 bases, the J end lost 4 bases, and 14 bases lay between the germline ends. CDR3 size: 15 residues. DNA for the CDR3: TGTGCCAGCAGCCAACACGATCTCGGTAATGAAAAACTGTTTTTT. This encodes CASSQHDLGNEKLFF. The complete variable domain, with remaining parts taken from reference TRBV5-6 and TRBJ1-4, reads DAGVTQSPTHLIKTRGQQVTLRCSPKSGHDTVSWYQQALGQGPQFIFQYYEEEERQRGNFPDRFSGHQFPNYSSELNVNALLLGDSALYLCASSQHDLGNEKLFFGSGTQLSVL.

The chain combines TRBV10-3 with TRBJ2-3; TRBD2 aligns across 10 bases. After removal of 3 bases from V and 3 bases from J, the junction contained 3 bases not matched to a gene. This CDR3 region has 15 residues. Germline CDR1 reads ENHRY; CDR2 reads SYGVKD. The CDR3 reads CAISELAGSTDTQYF. The CDR3 bases are TGTGCCATCAGTGAACTAGCGGGAAGTACAGATACGCAGTATTTT.

The CDR3 loop is CASSTRHGTEGEKLFF. CDR3 coding DNA: TGCGCCAGCAGCACACGTCATGGGACAGAGGGTGAAAAACTGTTTTTT. The chain is built from TRBV4-3 and TRBJ1-4, with TRBD1 identical over 7 bases. This CDR3 contains 16 residues. CDR1 is LGHNA and CDR2 is YSLEER in the germline V gene. The J segment lost 7 bases and the V segment lost 5 bases, leaving 13 bases of the junction unmatched.

This rearrangement joins TRBV2 to TRBJ1-4; no reliable D call. The CDR3 totals 16 residues. V was shortened by 6 bases and J by 0 bases, with 14 bases between the two germline ends. CDR1 and CDR2 (germline): SNHLY, FYNNEI. Here the CDR3 reads CASRIQGRATNEKLFF. CDR3 DNA: TGTGCCAGCAGGATACAAGGACGTGCAACTAATGAAAAACTGTTTTTT.

The genes are TRBV28 and TRBJ1-2; D unresolved. Germline CDR1 is MDHEN and CDR2 is SYDVKM. This CDR3 region has 12 residues. V dropped 4 bases and J dropped 7 bases, with 10 bases sitting between them. The CDR3 DNA sequence: TGTGCCAGCAGTTCATCCTTTCCTGGCTACACCTTC. It translates to CASSSSFPGYTF.

This chain links TRBV4-1 with TRBJ2-7, with TRBD2 matching over 7 bases. V lost 0 bases and J lost 0; bases outside the gene matches: 11. The CDR3 contains 18 residues. CDR1 is MGHRA, CDR2 YSYEKL, per germline. CDR3: CASSQDGPSGIISYEQYF. The CDR3 bases are TGCGCCAGCAGCCAAGATGGTCCCAGCGGGATCATCTCCTACGAGCAGTACTTC.

The table lists this clone with a count of one. In nucleotides, the CDR3 is TGTGCCAGCAGCGTAGGCGGGCAAGAGACCCAGTACTTC. Protein product: CASSVGGQETQYF. The chain couples TRBV9 to TRBJ2-5, with D possibly being TRBD2 (5 bases). The V gene lost 0 bases and the J gene lost 2 bases, with 5 bases spanning the gap. The CDR3 sequence is 13 residues long. Germline V gene sequence: CDR1 SGDLS, CDR2 YYNGEE.

The chain recombines TRBV18 with TRBJ2-1; 7 nucleotides align to TRBD1. This CDR3 comprises 13 residues. J lost 9 bases, V lost 5 bases, and 7 bases had no gene match. Germline-derived CDR1 and CDR2 are KGHSH and LQKENI. The CDR3 DNA follows: TGTGCCAGCTCAACAGGGGTGGACAGTGAGCAGTTCTTC. Amino acids: CASSTGVDSEQFF.

The J gene is TRBJ2-1, the V gene TRBV18, with D possibly TRBD1 on 6 matching bases. The germline gives CDR1 KGHSH, CDR2 LQKENI. The CDR3 has 13 residues. V dropped 8 bases and J dropped 12 bases, with 20 bases sitting between them. The CDR3 sequence is CASGEGQGQRQFF. CDR3 in DNA: TGTGCCAGCGGGGAAGGTCAGGGGCAAAGGCAGTTCTTC. Together with reference TRBV18 and TRBJ2-1, the CDR3 gives the full variable domain: NAGVMQNPRHLVRRRGQEARLRCSPMKGHSHVYWYRQLPEEGLKFMVYLQKENIIDESGMPKERFSAEFPKEGPSILRIQQVVRGDSAAYFCASGEGQGQRQFFGPGTRLTVL.

The V call is TRBV30, the J call TRBJ2-2, with 14 bases matching TRBD2. The CDR3 totals 16 residues. CDR1 and CDR2 from the germline V gene are GTSNPN and SVGIG (reference sequence). With V trimmed by 3 bases and J by 6 bases, 6 bases remained unmatched. In DNA, the CDR3 is TGTGCCTGGAGGGGGACTAGCGGGAGATACGCCGGGGAGCTGTTTTTT. Amino acid sequence: CAWRGTSGRYAGELFF.

This rearrangement joins TRBV5-1 to TRBJ1-2; possible D gene TRBD1, 5 bases. This CDR3 spans 13 amino acids. From germline, CDR1 is SGHRS and CDR2 YFSETQ. V gave up 3 bases and J gave up 8 bases, with 14 bases separating them. CDR3 region: CASSSPGISGYTF. The CDR3 DNA is TGCGCCAGCAGCTCCCCAGGGATTAGCGGCTACACCTTC.

In this sample, this clone turned up a few times. V is TRBV7-9 and J is TRBJ1-2; a possible D gene is TRBD1 (5 bases). CDR1 and CDR2 from the germline V gene are SEHNR and FQNEAQ (reference sequence). Trimming stripped 4 bases from V and 3 bases from J, with 12 bases between. CDR3 size: 14 residues. The CDR3 sequence: CASSYTGEDYGYTF. For the CDR3, the DNA is TGTGCCAGCAGCTACACAGGTGAAGACTATGGCTACACCTTC.

This rearrangement joins TRBV19 to TRBJ2-7, with 10 bases identical to TRBD1. Germline V gene sequence: CDR1 LNHDA, CDR2 SQIVND (reference sequence). This CDR3 is built from 15 residues. V shed 3 bases, J shed 0 bases, and the junction held 2 bases outside the gene matches. The CDR3 bases are TGTGCCAGTAGTATCAGGACAGGGGGCTCCTACGAGCAGTACTTC. As protein: CASSIRTGGSYEQYF.

The chain couples TRBV18 to TRBJ2-7; TRBD1 agrees at 7 bases. Germline V gene lookup returns CDR1 KGHSH and CDR2 LQKENI. V gave up 6 bases and J gave up 7 bases; unmatched junction bases: 9. This CDR3 is built from 13 residues. The DNA of the CDR3 is TGTGCCAGCTCTCCTTTGGACAGGTCAGAGCAGTACTTC. Its translation: CASSPLDRSEQYF.

The chain joins TRBV30 to TRBJ1-5; D may be TRBD1 (6 bases). V was clipped by 0 bases and J by 5 bases, with 8 bases between them. CDR3 size: 13 residues. The germline gives CDR1 GTSNPN, CDR2 SVGIG (reference sequence). CDR3: CAWSVGGDQPQHF. The CDR3 DNA is TGTGCCTGGAGTGTAGGGGGGGATCAGCCCCAGCATTTT.

V gene TRBV5-6 combines with J gene TRBJ2-5; possible D gene TRBD2, 6 bases. CDR1 and CDR2 (germline): SGHDT, YYEEEE. With 4 bases removed from V and 5 bases from J, the gap between germline ends came to 21 bases. The CDR3 contains 16 residues. The CDR3, as DNA: TGTGCCAGCAGCGCGGGTCATGGGAGGATGGGGGAGACCCAGTACTTC. Translated, it gives CASSAGHGRMGETQYF.